A single sample is the source of the 16 T cell receptor beta chains below, sequenced in a study of blood T cell repertoires in COVID-19. Profiled with immunoSEQ multiplex PCR; TCRdb holds only in-frame clones, not every one. This sample yields some 380,000 clones, of which around 87% are seen a single time; under 1.5% belongs to the top ten. The sequencing sample was made of PBMCs or T cells enriched from blood (not recorded which). The receptors originated from a man aged 25-40 years who had recovered from COVID-19.

This clone was counted only a few times. This sequence joins TRBV6-5 and TRBJ1-1, with D possibly being TRBD1 (5 bases). The CDR3 runs 13 residues. V shed 5 bases and J shed 5 bases, with 12 bases lying between them. Looked up from germline, CDR1 is MNHEY and CDR2 is SVGAGI. The CDR3 loop reads CASSPAGVTEAFF. The CDR3 region has the DNA TGTGCCAGCAGTCCGGCGGGGGTTACTGAAGCTTTCTTT.

Remarks on this clone: At one end the junction does not follow the germline gene, possibly because of a read error. V usage is TRBV7-7 and J usage is TRBJ2-6; no clear D. This CDR3 is 15 amino acids long. The germline V gene encodes CDR1 SSHAT and CDR2 FNYEAQ (reference sequence). The CDR3 nucleotides read TGTGCTAGCAGCTCGGGTAGCTCTGGGGCCAACGTCCTGACTTTC. As protein: CASSSGSSGANVLTF.

The V call is TRBV4-2, the J call TRBJ2-2, with TRBD1 matching 8 bases. The CDR3 is 16 residues long. Germline trimming cut 0 bases from V and 10 bases from J; bases unmatched to any gene: 10. The germline CDR1 and CDR2 sequences are LGHNA and YNFKEQ. The CDR3 DNA follows: TGTGCCAGCAGCCAAGACCCAGGGGGCGGAGCCGAGGAGCTGTTTTTT. Amino acids: CASSQDPGGGAEELFF.

The rearrangement uses TRBV12-3 or TRBV12-4 and TRBJ2-5, with TRBD2 matching 7 bases. The length of the CDR3 is 13 residues. With V trimmed by 6 bases and J by 4 bases, 5 bases remained unmatched. CDR3: CASSSTSAETQYF. The CDR3 DNA reads as TGTGCCAGCAGCTCAACTAGCGCAGAGACCCAGTACTTC.

The chain couples TRBV4-1 to TRBJ2-6; D is perhaps TRBD2 (6 bases). Germline V gives CDR1 MGHRA, CDR2 YSYEKL. This CDR3 comprises 17 residues. Deletions cut 0 bases from V and 4 bases from J, with 13 bases between. The CDR3 nucleotides read TGCGCCAGCAGCCAAGACCCTGGCGGGGTAGGGGCCAACGTCCTGACTTTC. It codes for CASSQDPGGVGANVLTF.

The J gene is TRBJ1-1, the V gene TRBV18; maybe TRBD1 (5 bases). The germline V gene encodes CDR1 KGHSH and CDR2 LQKENI. CDR3 length equals 13 residues. Trimming stripped 6 bases from V and 5 bases from J, with 13 bases between. CDR3 loop: CASSLTGGTEAFF. DNA for the CDR3: TGTGCCAGCTCGCTCACAGGAGGGACTGAAGCTTTCTTT.

There are a few counts of this clone. V gene TRBV7-2 combines with J gene TRBJ2-1, with unresolved D. From germline, CDR1 is SGHTA and CDR2 FQGNSA. Trimming removed 7 bases at V and 6 bases at J, with 10 bases between. This CDR3 comprises 12 residues. This CDR3 reads CASTYYRNEQFF. CDR3 DNA sequence: TGTGCCAGCACCTACTATCGCAATGAGCAGTTCTTC.

This clone is a singleton in its sample. At the DNA level, this CDR3 is encoded by other sequences in the same sample as well. The chain links TRBV15 to TRBJ2-7; D may be TRBD2 (5 bases). Germline-derived CDR1 and CDR2 are LNHNV and YYDKDF (reference sequence). Between the trimmed V and J ends, which lost 0 bases and 2 bases, there was a span of 8 bases. CDR3 size: 14 residues. The CDR3 DNA is TGTGCCACCAGCAGAGATCGGGGTCCCTACGAGCAGTACTTC. Amino acids: CATSRDRGPYEQYF.

V and J are TRBV9 and TRBJ1-3; 9 bases agree with TRBD1. This CDR3 is 15 amino acids long. Germline V lookup: CDR1 SGDLS, CDR2 YYNGEE. V lost 0 bases, J lost 7 bases, and 5 bases stayed unmatched. CDR3 sequence reads: CASSVGDREGNTIYF. The CDR3 DNA is TGTGCCAGCAGCGTAGGGGACAGGGAGGGGAACACCATATATTTT.

As for this clone: In the same sample, other DNA sequences code for this CDR3. This sequence joins TRBV5-1 and TRBJ1-1; D is undetermined. Germline V gives CDR1 SGHRS, CDR2 YFSETQ. Trimming cost V 1 base and J 4 bases, with 11 bases left between them. The CDR3 totals 14 residues. The CDR3 here is CASSLFGSGTEAFF. CDR3 DNA: TGCGCCAGCAGCTTGTTCGGTTCCGGCACTGAAGCTTTCTTT.

The rearrangement joins TRBV30 to TRBJ1-5; no clear D gene. The CDR3 runs 15 residues. The V end lost 1 base, the J end lost 2 bases, and 12 bases lay between the germline ends. Germline-derived CDR1 and CDR2 are GTSNPN and SVGIG (reference sequence). DNA for the CDR3: TGTGCCTGGAGTGCTCCTAGGATAGGCAATCAGCCCCAGCATTTT. It yields the protein CAWSAPRIGNQPQHF.

The chain employs TRBV4-1 and TRBJ1-2; 8 bases line up with TRBD1. V shed 0 bases, J shed 1 base, and the junction held 1 base outside the gene matches. Germline CDR1 and CDR2: MGHRA and YSYEKL. The CDR3 has 15 residues. CDR3 sequence: CASSQEQGDNYGYTF. The CDR3 DNA reads TGCGCCAGCAGCCAAGAACAGGGGGATAACTATGGCTACACCTTC.

This clone was counted between two and nine times. V gene TRBV5-1 combines with J gene TRBJ2-1, with TRBD1 matching 9 bases. V lost 5 bases to trimming and J lost 6 bases; unmatched junction nucleotides: 15. The germline V gene has CDR1 SGHRS and CDR2 YFSETQ. The CDR3 length is 17 residues. The CDR3 region has the DNA TGCGCCAGCAGGGAAGCATACAGGGGGCGATCTGGCAATGAGCAGTTCTTC. As protein: CASREAYRGRSGNEQFF.

This sequence joins TRBV4-3 and TRBJ1-1; TRBD1 might be the D (5 bases). CDR1 is LGHNA, CDR2 YSLEER, per germline. The CDR3 spans 15 residues. The V end lost 4 bases, the J end lost 0 bases, and 12 bases lay between the germline ends. This CDR3 reads CASSLGLHMNTEAFF. In DNA form, the CDR3 reads TGCGCCAGCAGCCTGGGACTGCACATGAACACTGAAGCTTTCTTT.

CDR3 region: CASSPIHLDIYNEQFF. CDR3 nucleotide sequence: TGTGCCAGCAGCCCCATACATCTGGACATTTACAATGAGCAGTTCTTC. The chain couples TRBV7-9 to TRBJ2-1; D is possibly TRBD1 (5 bases). Trimming cost V 5 bases and J 4 bases, with 18 bases left between them. CDR1 SEHNR and CDR2 FQNEAQ come from the germline V gene (reference sequence). CDR3 size: 16 residues.

This sequence joins TRBV11-2 and TRBJ1-2; possibly TRBD1 for D (6 bases). Germline CDR1 is SGHAT and CDR2 is FQNNGV. The V and J ends lost 3 bases and 5 bases respectively, with 19 bases between them. This CDR3 is built from 16 residues. In DNA, the CDR3 is TGTGCCAGCAGCTTCGGTCTGGACAGAGGTCTTTATGGCTACACCTTC. Its translation: CASSFGLDRGLYGYTF.